Listed here are 19 T cell receptor beta chains from one sample, sequenced in a study of T cell repertoires in cytomegalovirus infection (dated by TCRdb to the late 2010s). Sequencing was performed on an Illumina HiSeq 1500. Clones were called with MiXCR by TCRdb after fastp trimmed the public reads at Q25, and only in-frame beta chains were retained. Rows with a matching CDR3 protein are joined into one entry that keeps the most common DNA and genes. The sample table holds around 310,000 distinct CDR3 sequences, of which 15% to 20% were seen once. Around 12% of the sample is taken by the ten largest. The sample consisted of PBMCs. The source of these receptors is a human donor in good health (CMV status not recorded). Some clones in this sample may be carry-over from other donors' samples.

V usage is TRBV7-9 and J usage is TRBJ1-5; D not certain. V was shortened by 0 bases and J by 7 bases, with 10 bases between the two germline ends. Germline loops: CDR1 SEHNR, CDR2 FQNEAQ (reference sequence). CDR3 length: 14 amino acids. This CDR3 reads CASSLASSRQPQHF. The CDR3 nucleotides read TGTGCCAGCAGCTTAGCGAGTTCGAGGCAGCCCCAGCATTTT.

The chain has TRBV6-1 and TRBJ2-1, with D perhaps matching TRBD1 (5 bases). The CDR3 is 16 residues long. The V and J ends lost 2 bases and 7 bases respectively, with 18 bases between them. Germline-derived CDR1 and CDR2 are MNHNS and SASEGT. The CDR3 loop is CASSEPYRTNRNEQFF. As DNA, the CDR3 is TGTGCCAGCAGTGAACCTTACAGGACAAATCGGAATGAGCAGTTCTTC.

The V call is TRBV20-1, the J call TRBJ1-2; D unresolved. The CDR3 spans 14 residues. The ends were cut back, 5 bases at V and 6 bases at J, with 19 bases in the middle. Germline assignment: CDR1 DFQATT and CDR2 SNEGSKA (reference sequence). The CDR3 DNA sequence: TGCAGTGCTTACCCCCCCAGTAGGCCGAATGGCTACACCTTC. This translates into CSAYPPSRPNGYTF.

Many counts were recorded for this clonotype. The genes are TRBV4-2 and TRBJ1-2; D is perhaps TRBD1 (6 bases). The V gene's germline CDR1 is LGHNA and CDR2 YNFKEQ. Trimming took 1 base from V and 2 from J, leaving 11 bases between them. CDR3 length equals 15 residues. In DNA form, the CDR3 reads TGTGCCAGCAGCCAAGCTAGTACAGGGAACTATGGCTACACCTTC. It specifies CASSQASTGNYGYTF.

As to this clonotype: Relative to the germline gene, one junction end is altered; a read error may explain this. The V gene is TRBV6-1, the J gene TRBJ2-5; 11 bases are a match to TRBD2. The CDR3 is 16 residues long. The germline gives CDR1 MNHNS, CDR2 SASEGT. The CDR3 DNA reads as TGTGCCAGCACTTCCGAGACTAGCGGGGACCAAGGGACCAAGTACTTC. It translates to CASTSETSGDQGTKYF.

The V gene is TRBV4-1, the J gene TRBJ1-1; D might be TRBD1 (5 bases). Trimming shortened V by 1 base and J by 0 bases, and 12 bases separated the two germline ends. Germline V gene lookup returns CDR1 MGHRA and CDR2 YSYEKL. CDR3 length equals 16 residues. CDR3 sequence: CASSQVTTGVNTEAFF. CDR3 nucleotide sequence: TGCGCCAGCAGCCAAGTCACGACGGGGGTGAACACTGAAGCTTTCTTT.

This clonotype came up a few times. This chain links TRBV18 with TRBJ1-1; a weak D match, TRBD1 (5 bases). CDR1 is KGHSH and CDR2 is LQKENI in the germline V gene. Trimming shortened V by 3 bases and J by 4 bases, and 18 bases separated the two germline ends. The CDR3 has 16 amino acids. In nucleotides, the CDR3 is TGTGCCAGCTCACCCCGGCAGCGGGGGGGGGGCACTGAAGCTTTCTTT. Its protein product is CASSPRQRGGGTEAFF.

V usage is TRBV20-1 and J usage is TRBJ2-7; D tentatively fits TRBD1 or TRBD2 (5 bases each). The CDR3 sequence is 13 residues long. Germline CDR1 is DFQATT and CDR2 is SNEGSKA (reference sequence). The germline V and J ends were trimmed by 5 bases and 3 bases, with 14 bases remaining between them. The CDR3 nucleotides are TGCAGTGCTTACGGGACGAGTTACTACGAGCAGTACTTC. Translating it yields CSAYGTSYYEQYF.

This clonotype appeared a few times. The chain carries TRBV20-1 and TRBJ2-2; no definite D call. V was shortened by 4 bases and J by 1 base, with 13 bases between the two germline ends. The CDR3 contains 15 residues. Germline V gene data show CDR1 as DFQATT and CDR2 as SNEGSKA (reference sequence). The CDR3 sequence is CSATPGAQNTGELFF. The CDR3 bases are TGCAGTGCTACTCCAGGAGCCCAGAACACCGGGGAGCTGTTTTTT.

The chain uses TRBV20-1 and TRBJ1-6; D is ambiguous. The CDR3 runs to 16 residues. Looked up from germline, CDR1 is DFQATT and CDR2 is SNEGSKA (reference sequence). The germline V and J ends were trimmed by 5 bases and 0 bases, with 14 bases remaining between them. CDR3 in amino acids: CSAPPLSSSYNSPLHF. CDR3 DNA sequence: TGCAGTGCTCCCCCCCTATCGAGCTCCTATAATTCACCCCTCCACTTT.

Concerning this clonotype: This sequence may be a read error, since a much larger clone differs from it by one base. The V call is TRBV6-6, the J call TRBJ1-3, with D unresolved. CDR1 and CDR2 (germline): MNHNY, SVGAGI (reference sequence). V lost 2 bases and J 5 bases, leaving 19 bases between the germline ends. The CDR3 spans 17 residues. CDR3 sequence reads: CASSYGHGYHPRNTIYF. CDR3 sequence (DNA): TGTGCCAGCAGTTACGGGCACGGCTACCATCCTAGAAACACCATATATTTT.

This clonotype has a single count. V is TRBV5-1 and J is TRBJ2-1; TRBD1 aligns across 7 bases. The CDR3 extends over 18 amino acids. Germline trimming cut 4 bases from V and 0 bases from J; bases unmatched to any gene: 13. Germline V CDR1 and CDR2: SGHRS, YFSETQ. The CDR3 DNA reads TGCGCCAGCAGCCACGGGGACAGTCCCGTGAGCTCCTACAATGAGCAGTTCTTC. It codes for CASSHGDSPVSSYNEQFF.

This clonotype appeared many times. The chain combines TRBV20-1 with TRBJ2-5; 9 nucleotides align to TRBD2. V gave up 4 bases and J gave up 6 bases; unmatched junction bases: 12. Germline V gene data show CDR1 as DFQATT and CDR2 as SNEGSKA (reference sequence). The CDR3 is 15 amino acids. CDR3 sequence: CSANRGASGVKTQYF. CDR3 nucleotide sequence: TGCAGTGCTAACCGAGGAGCTAGCGGGGTGAAGACCCAGTACTTC.

This clonotype appeared many times. The chain joins TRBV7-2 to TRBJ1-2; D gene unclear. Germline V lookup: CDR1 SGHTA, CDR2 FQGNSA. This CDR3 comprises 16 residues. The V end was cut by 5 bases, the J end by 2 bases, with 18 bases between. CDR3 region: CASSLLMLEANYGYTF. The CDR3 bases are TGTGCCAGCAGCCTCCTTATGTTGGAAGCAAACTATGGCTACACCTTC.

This clonotype appeared many times. The gene calls are TRBV4-1 and TRBJ1-6; tentatively, D is TRBD1 (5 bases). Germline V gene sequence: CDR1 MGHRA, CDR2 YSYEKL. This CDR3 is 17 amino acids long. Trimming shortened V by 2 bases and J by 9 bases, and 20 bases separated the two germline ends. In DNA form, the CDR3 reads TGCGCCAGCAGCCAAACAACCGCGGGGCAGGGCCCTTCACCCCTCCACTTT. Translation: CASSQTTAGQGPSPLHF.

This rearrangement joins TRBV20-1 to TRBJ1-5, with a weak D call TRBD1 (6 bases). This CDR3 has 14 amino acids. V was clipped by 7 bases and J by 0 bases, with 13 bases between them. In germline, CDR1 is DFQATT, CDR2 SNEGSKA (reference sequence). CDR3 residues: CSGSPGDSNQPQHF. In nucleotides, the CDR3 is TGCAGTGGCAGCCCAGGGGATAGCAATCAGCCCCAGCATTTT.

The chain links TRBV12-3 or TRBV12-4 to TRBJ2-3; 12 bases match TRBD2. V gave up 3 bases and J gave up 4 bases; unmatched junction bases: 5. CDR3 length: 16 residues. The CDR3 DNA reads TGTGCCAGCAGTTTTAGCCGACTAGCGGGGGCAGATACGCAGTATTTT. Its translation is CASSFSRLAGADTQYF.

At least ten counts were recorded for this clonotype. The chain uses TRBV7-2 and TRBJ2-2; 9 nucleotides line up with TRBD2. Per the germline V gene, CDR1 is SGHTA and CDR2 is FQGNSA. CDR3 length: 16 amino acids. V shed 5 bases and J 1 base; nucleotides not matched to a gene: 5. The CDR3 spells CASSPGTSWNTGELFF. For the CDR3, the DNA is TGTGCCAGCAGCCCAGGGACTAGCTGGAACACCGGGGAGCTGTTTTTT.

This clonotype was counted many times. The gene calls are TRBV12-3 or TRBV12-4 and TRBJ2-7; D is perhaps TRBD1 (5 bases). The CDR3 is 15 amino acids. V lost 5 bases to trimming and J lost 3 bases, with 17 bases between them. The CDR3 region is CASSPRQPDYYEQYF. The DNA of the CDR3 is TGTGCCAGCAGTCCTAGACAGCCTGATTACTACGAGCAGTACTTC.